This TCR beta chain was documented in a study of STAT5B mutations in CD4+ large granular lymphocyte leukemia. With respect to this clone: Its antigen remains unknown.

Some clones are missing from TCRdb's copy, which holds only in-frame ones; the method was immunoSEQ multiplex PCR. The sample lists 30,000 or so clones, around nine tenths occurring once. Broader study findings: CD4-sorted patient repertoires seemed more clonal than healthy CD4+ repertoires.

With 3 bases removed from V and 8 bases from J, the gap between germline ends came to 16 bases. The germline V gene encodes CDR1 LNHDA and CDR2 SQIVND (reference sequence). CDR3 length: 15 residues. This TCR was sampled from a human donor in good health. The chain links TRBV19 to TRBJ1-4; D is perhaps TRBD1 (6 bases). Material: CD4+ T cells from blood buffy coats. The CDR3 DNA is TGTGCCAGTAGTATTGATGGGGGGCTTGAAGAAAAACTGTTTTTT. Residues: CASSIDGGLEEKLFF.